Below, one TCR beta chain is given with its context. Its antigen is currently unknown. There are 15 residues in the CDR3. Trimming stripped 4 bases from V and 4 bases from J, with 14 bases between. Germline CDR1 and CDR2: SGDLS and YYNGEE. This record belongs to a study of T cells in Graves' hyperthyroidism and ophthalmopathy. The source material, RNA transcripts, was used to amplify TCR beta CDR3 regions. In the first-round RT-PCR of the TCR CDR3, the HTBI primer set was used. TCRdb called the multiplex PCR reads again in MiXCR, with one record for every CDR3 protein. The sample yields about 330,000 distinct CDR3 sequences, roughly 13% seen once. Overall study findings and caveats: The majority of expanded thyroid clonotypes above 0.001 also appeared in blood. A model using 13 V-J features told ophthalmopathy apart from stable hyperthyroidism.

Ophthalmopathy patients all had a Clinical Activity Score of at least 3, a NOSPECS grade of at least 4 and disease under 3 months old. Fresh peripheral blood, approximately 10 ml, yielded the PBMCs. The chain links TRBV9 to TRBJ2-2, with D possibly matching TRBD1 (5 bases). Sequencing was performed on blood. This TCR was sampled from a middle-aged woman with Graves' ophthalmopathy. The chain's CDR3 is CASSSEWTFTGELFF. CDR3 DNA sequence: TGTGCCAGCAGCTCAGAATGGACATTCACCGGGGAGCTGTTTTTT.